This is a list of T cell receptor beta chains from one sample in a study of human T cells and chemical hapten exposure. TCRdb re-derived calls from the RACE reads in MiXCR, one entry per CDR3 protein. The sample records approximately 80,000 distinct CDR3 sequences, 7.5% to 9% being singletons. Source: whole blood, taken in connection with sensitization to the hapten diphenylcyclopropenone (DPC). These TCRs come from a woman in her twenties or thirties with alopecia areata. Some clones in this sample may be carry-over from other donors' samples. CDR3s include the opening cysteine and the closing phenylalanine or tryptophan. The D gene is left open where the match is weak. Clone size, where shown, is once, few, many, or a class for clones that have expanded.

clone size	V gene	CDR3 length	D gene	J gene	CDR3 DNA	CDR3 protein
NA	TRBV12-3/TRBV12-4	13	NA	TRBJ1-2	TGTGCCAGCAGTTATGAGGGGCACTATGGCTACACCTTC	CASSYEGHYGYTF
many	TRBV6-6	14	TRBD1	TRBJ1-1	TGTGCCAGCAGCTGGGACAGGGGGGACACTGAAGCTTTCTTT	CASSWDRGDTEAFF
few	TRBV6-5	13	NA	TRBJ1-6	TGTGCCAGCAGTTACTCACTGAGGTCACCCCTCCACTTT	CASSYSLRSPLHF
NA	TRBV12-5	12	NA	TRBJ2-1	TGTGCTAGTGTTACAGGGTTCAATGAGCAGTTCTTC	CASVTGFNEQFF
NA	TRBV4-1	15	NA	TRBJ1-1	TGCGCCAGCAGCCAAGCCCGGGGATTAAACACTGAAGCTTTCTTT	CASSQARGLNTEAFF
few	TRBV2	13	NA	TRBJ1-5	TGTGCCAGCACGCAGGATAGCAATCAGCCCCAGCATTTT	CASTQDSNQPQHF
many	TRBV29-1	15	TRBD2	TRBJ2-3	TGCAGCGCTAACTCCCTAGCGGGGTTCACAGATACGCAGTATTTT	CSANSLAGFTDTQYF
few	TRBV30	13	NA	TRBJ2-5	TGTGCCTGGAGGAATTATTTACAAGAGACCCAGTACTTC	CAWRNYLQETQYF
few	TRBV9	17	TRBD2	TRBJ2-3	TGTGCCAGCAGCGGAGAAGCGGGGCCCACTAACACAGATACGCAGTATTTT	CASSGEAGPTNTDTQYF
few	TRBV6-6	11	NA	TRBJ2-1	TGTGCCAGCAGTTCCCCGGTAAAGGAGTTCTTC	CASSSPVKEFF
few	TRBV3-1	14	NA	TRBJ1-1	TGTGCCAGCAGCCCTTCCCGGGGGGGCACTGAAGCTTTCTTT	CASSPSRGGTEAFF
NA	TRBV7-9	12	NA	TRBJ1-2	TGTGCCAGCAGCGGCGGATACTATGGCTACACCTTC	CASSGGYYGYTF
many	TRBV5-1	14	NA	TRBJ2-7	TGCGCCAGCAGCCCAGGGGACAACTCCTACGAGCAGTACTTC	CASSPGDNSYEQYF
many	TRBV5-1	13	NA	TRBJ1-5	TGCGCCAGAACAGGGAATAGCAATCAGCCCCAGCATTTT	CARTGNSNQPQHF
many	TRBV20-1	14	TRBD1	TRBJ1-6	TGCAGTGCTACCGGACAGGGAGATAATTCACCCCTCCACTTT	CSATGQGDNSPLHF
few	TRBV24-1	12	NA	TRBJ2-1	TGTGCCACCAGTGATCCAGGGGATGAGCAGTTCTTC	CATSDPGDEQFF
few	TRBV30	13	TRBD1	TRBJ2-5	TGTGCCTGGAGCACAGGGGTTCAAGAGACCCAGTACTTC	CAWSTGVQETQYF
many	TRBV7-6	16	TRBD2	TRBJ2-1	TGTGCCAGCAGCTTAGGAATAGTAGCGGGGCAGGCTGAGCAGTTCTTC	CASSLGIVAGQAEQFF
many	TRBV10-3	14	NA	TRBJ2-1	TGTGCCATCAGTGAGTCGATGCTGGGGAATGAGCAGTTCTTC	CAISESMLGNEQFF
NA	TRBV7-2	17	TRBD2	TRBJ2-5	TGTGCCAGCAGCTTAAGGGCCCCGACTAGCGGGGTGGAGACCCAGTACTTC	CASSLRAPTSGVETQYF
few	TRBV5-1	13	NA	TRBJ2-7	TGCGCCAGCAGCTGGAACCTCGAGTACGAGCAGTACTTC	CASSWNLEYEQYF
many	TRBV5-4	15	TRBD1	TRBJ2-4	TGTGCCAGCAGCCCAGGACAGGGAGAGTGGAACATTCAGTACTTC	CASSPGQGEWNIQYF
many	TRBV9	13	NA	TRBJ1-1	TGTGCCAGCAGCGTGGGAATGAACACTGAAGCTTTCTTT	CASSVGMNTEAFF
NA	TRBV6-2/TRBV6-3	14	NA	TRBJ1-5	TGTGCCAGCCGAGAAGGGTATAGCAATCAGCCCCAGCATTTT	CASREGYSNQPQHF
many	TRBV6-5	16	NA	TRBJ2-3	TGTGCCAGCAGCTCCCTTCAGGGTTCTAGCACAGATACGCAGTATTTT	CASSSLQGSSTDTQYF
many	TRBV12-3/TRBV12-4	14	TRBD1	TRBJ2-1	TGTGCCAGCAGTACCGGGACAGGGAGCAATGAGCAGTTCTTC	CASSTGTGSNEQFF
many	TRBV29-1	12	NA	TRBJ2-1	TGCAGCGTCGCGGACCCAAACAATGAGCAGTTCTTC	CSVADPNNEQFF
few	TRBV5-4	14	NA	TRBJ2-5	TGTGCCAGCAGCCTGACTGCATCCCAAGAGACCCAGTACTTC	CASSLTASQETQYF
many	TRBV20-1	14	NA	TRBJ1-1	TGCAGTGTTTTCCGGGGGGGAATGAACACTGAAGCTTTCTTT	CSVFRGGMNTEAFF
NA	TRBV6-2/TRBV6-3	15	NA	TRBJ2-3	TGTGCCAGCAGCTGGCCCGGGGGAAGCACAGATACGCAGTATTTT	CASSWPGGSTDTQYF
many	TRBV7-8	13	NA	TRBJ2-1	TGTGCCAGCAGCCACGGACCTTTGAATGAGCAGTTCTTC	CASSHGPLNEQFF
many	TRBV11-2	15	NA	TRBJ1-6	TGTGCCAGCAGCTTAACTTACTTCTATAATTCACCCCTCCACTTT	CASSLTYFYNSPLHF
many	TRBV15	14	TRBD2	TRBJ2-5	TGTGCCACCAGCAAGGAGCGGGGTAAAGAGACCCAGTACTTC	CATSKERGKETQYF
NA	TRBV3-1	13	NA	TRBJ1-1	TGTGCCAGCAGACGGGAGGGGGGCACTGAAGCTTTCTTT	CASRREGGTEAFF
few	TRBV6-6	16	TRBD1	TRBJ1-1	TGTGCCAGCAGTCCCCCCCGGGACAGGGGACAAACTGAAGCTTTCTTT	CASSPPRDRGQTEAFF
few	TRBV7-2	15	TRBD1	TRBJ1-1	TGTGCCAGCAGCCCCCGTGAGGGGGCGAGAACTGAAGCTTTCTTT	CASSPREGARTEAFF
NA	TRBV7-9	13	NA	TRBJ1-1	TGTGCCAGTACCCGTCCCGGAAATTGTGAAGCTTTCTTT	CASTRPGNCEAFF
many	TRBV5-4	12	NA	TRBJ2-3	TGTGCCAGCAGTTCGTCCACAGATACGCAGTATTTT	CASSSSTDTQYF
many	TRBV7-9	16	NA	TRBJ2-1	TGTGCCAGCAGCTTAGTCCCAACAGGCGTCTACAATGAGCAGTTCTTC	CASSLVPTGVYNEQFF
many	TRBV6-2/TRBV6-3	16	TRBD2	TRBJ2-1	TGTGCCAGCAGCCCAGGGACTAGCGGGGGCGATAGGATGGAGTTCTTC	CASSPGTSGGDRMEFF
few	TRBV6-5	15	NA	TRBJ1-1	TGTGCCAGCAGTTACCCCACGGGTCTCGGCACTGAAGCTTTCTTT	CASSYPTGLGTEAFF
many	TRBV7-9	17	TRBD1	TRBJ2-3	TGTGCCAGCAGCCTCTATCCGGGACAGGGTCACACAGATACGCAGTATTTT	CASSLYPGQGHTDTQYF
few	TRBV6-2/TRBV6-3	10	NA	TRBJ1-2	TGTGCCAGCAGATCCTATGGCTACACCTTC	CASRSYGYTF
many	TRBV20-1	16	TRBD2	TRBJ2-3	TGCAGTGCCCAAGGACTAGCGGCGCCCCTCACAGATACGCAGTATTTT	CSAQGLAAPLTDTQYF
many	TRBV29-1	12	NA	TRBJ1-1	TGCAGCGTTGAAGATATGGCAGGTGGGGCTTTCTTT	CSVEDMAGGAFF
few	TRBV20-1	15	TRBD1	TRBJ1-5	TGCAGTGCTAGAGACCGAACAGGGGGAAGTCAGCCCCAGCATTTT	CSARDRTGGSQPQHF
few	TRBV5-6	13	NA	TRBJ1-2	TGTGCCAGCAGCCACACGACTAACTATGGCTACACCTTC	CASSHTTNYGYTF
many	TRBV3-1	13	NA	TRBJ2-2	TGTGCCAGCAGCCAAATTAACACCGGGGAGCTGTTTTTT	CASSQINTGELFF
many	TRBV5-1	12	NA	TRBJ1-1	TGCGCCAGCAGCTTGGCAGGCGGGGGAGCTTTCTTT	CASSLAGGGAFF
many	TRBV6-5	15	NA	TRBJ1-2	TGTGCCAGCACCCAACGCCGGGCCAGCGTCTATGGCTACACCTTC	CASTQRRASVYGYTF
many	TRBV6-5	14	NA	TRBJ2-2	TGTGCCAGCAGTTACGACAGATACACCGGGGAGCTGTTTTTT	CASSYDRYTGELFF
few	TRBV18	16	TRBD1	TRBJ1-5	TGTGCCAGCTCACCACCCGACAGGGGAGGAAATCAGCCCCAGCATTTT	CASSPPDRGGNQPQHF
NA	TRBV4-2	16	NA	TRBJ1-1	TGTGCCAGCAGCCAGGGCAGTGGTGGGTGGCACACTGAAGCTTTCTTT	CASSQGSGGWHTEAFF